These 4 T cell receptor beta chains were sequenced from one sample in a study of T cell responses to AZD1222 COVID-19 vaccine. The table came from immunoSEQ multiplex PCR; TCRdb's copy has only in-frame clones and leaves some out. Of about 130,000 clones detected, roughly 92% appear once; the ten largest clones hold 0.85% to 1.3%. The source material was peripheral blood, sampled 28 days after the second AZD1222 dose. Receptors were obtained from an adult who received the AZD1222 COVID-19 vaccine.

V is TRBV27 and J is TRBJ2-7; 9 positions agree with TRBD2. Germline CDR1 MNHEY, CDR2 SMNVEV (reference sequence). Trimming removed 3 bases from V and 0 bases from J; junction bases left unmatched: 12. The CDR3 totals 18 residues. The CDR3 region has the DNA TGTGCCAGCAGTTTTCAGGCTGGCGGGGGGGCAAGCTCCTACGAGCAGTACTTC. Its protein product is CASSFQAGGGASSYEQYF.

In DNA, the CDR3 is TGTGCCAGCAGCTTAGAGACATATACTATCACCGGGGAGCTGTTTTTT. This codes for CASSLETYTITGELFF. V usage is TRBV7-9 and J usage is TRBJ2-2; D call uncertain. V was shortened by 1 base and J by 4 bases, with 13 bases between the two germline ends. This CDR3 is built from 16 residues. Germline lookup yields CDR1 SEHNR and CDR2 FQNEAQ (reference sequence).

This rearrangement joins TRBV3-1 (or the pseudogene TRBV3-2) to TRBJ2-2, with D possibly matching TRBD2 (5 bases). The V end was cut by 5 bases, the J end by 5 bases, with 6 bases between. CDR3 length equals 12 residues. The germline V gene encodes CDR1 LGHDT and CDR2 YNNKEL (reference sequence). The DNA for the CDR3 is TGTGCCAGCAGCAGAGGGACCGGGGAGCTGTTTTTT. As protein: CASSRGTGELFF.

The chain couples TRBV2 to TRBJ2-7; maybe TRBD1 (6 bases). This CDR3 comprises 13 residues. Germline values: CDR1 SNHLY, CDR2 FYNNEI. The V end lost 7 bases, the J end lost 2 bases, and 12 bases lay between the germline ends. The CDR3 DNA reads as TGTGCCAGCAAAGGTGACAGGACCTACGAGCAGTACTTC. Its translation is CASKGDRTYEQYF. The complete variable domain, with remaining parts taken from reference TRBV2 and TRBJ2-7, reads EPEVTQTPSHQVTQMGQEVILRCVPISNHLYFYWYRQILGQKVEFLVSFYNNEISEKSEIFDDQFSVERPDGSNFTLKIRSTKLEDSAMYFCASKGDRTYEQYFGPGTRLTVT.